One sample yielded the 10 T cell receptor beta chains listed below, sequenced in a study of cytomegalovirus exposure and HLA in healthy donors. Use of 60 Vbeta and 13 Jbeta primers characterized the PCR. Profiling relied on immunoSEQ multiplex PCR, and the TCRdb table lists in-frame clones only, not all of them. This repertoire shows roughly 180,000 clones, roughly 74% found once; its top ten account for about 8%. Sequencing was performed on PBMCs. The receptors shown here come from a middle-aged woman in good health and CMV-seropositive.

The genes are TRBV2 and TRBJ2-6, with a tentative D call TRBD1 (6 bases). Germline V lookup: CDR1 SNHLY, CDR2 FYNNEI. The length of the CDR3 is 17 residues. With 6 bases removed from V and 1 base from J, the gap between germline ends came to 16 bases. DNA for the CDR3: TGTGCCAGCAGAAGGACCGGACAGCTTTCTGGGGCCAACGTCCTGACTTTC. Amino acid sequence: CASRRTGQLSGANVLTF.

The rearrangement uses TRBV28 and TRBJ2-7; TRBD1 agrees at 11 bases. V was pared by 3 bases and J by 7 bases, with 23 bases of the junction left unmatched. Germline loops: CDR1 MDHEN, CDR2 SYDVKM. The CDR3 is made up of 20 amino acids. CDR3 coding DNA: TGTGCCAGCAGTTTCACCCCAGGGACAGGGGGGAGAAGTACGCAGGTGGAGCAGTACTTC. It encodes CASSFTPGTGGRSTQVEQYF. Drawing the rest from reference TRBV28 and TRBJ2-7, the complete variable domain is DVKVTQSSRYLVKRTGEKVFLECVQDMDHENMFWYRQDPGLGLRLIYFSYDVKMKEKGDIPEGYSVSREKKERFSLILESASTNQTSMYLCASSFTPGTGGRSTQVEQYFGPGTRLTVT.

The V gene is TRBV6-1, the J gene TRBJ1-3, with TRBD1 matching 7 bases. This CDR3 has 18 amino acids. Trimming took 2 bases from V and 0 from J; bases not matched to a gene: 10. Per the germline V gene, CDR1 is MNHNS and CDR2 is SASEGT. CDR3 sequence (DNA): TGTGCCAGCAGTGAACCTCCGTCGACAGGGAACTCTGGAAACACCATATATTTT. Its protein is CASSEPPSTGNSGNTIYF.

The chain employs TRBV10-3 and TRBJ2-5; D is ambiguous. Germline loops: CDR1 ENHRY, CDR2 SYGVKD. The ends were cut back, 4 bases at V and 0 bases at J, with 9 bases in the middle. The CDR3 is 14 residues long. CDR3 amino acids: CAISASTDQETQYF. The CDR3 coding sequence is TGTGCCATCAGTGCTTCCACAGACCAAGAGACCCAGTACTTC.

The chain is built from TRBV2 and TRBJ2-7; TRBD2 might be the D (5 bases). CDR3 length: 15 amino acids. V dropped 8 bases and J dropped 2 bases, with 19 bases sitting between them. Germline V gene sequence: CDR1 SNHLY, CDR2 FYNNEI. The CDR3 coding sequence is TGTGCCAGCGTTCCTCTGGCGGGCAGGACCTACGAGCAGTACTTC. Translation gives CASVPLAGRTYEQYF.

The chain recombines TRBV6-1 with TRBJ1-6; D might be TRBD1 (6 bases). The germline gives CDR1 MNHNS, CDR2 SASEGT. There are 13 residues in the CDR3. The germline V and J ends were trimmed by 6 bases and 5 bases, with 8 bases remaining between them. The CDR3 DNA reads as TGTGCCAGCAGACGGACAGATAATTCACCCCTCCACTTT. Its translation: CASRRTDNSPLHF.

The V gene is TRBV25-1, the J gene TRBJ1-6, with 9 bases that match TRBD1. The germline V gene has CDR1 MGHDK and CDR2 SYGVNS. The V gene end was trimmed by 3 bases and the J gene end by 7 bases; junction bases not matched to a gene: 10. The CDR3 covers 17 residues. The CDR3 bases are TGTGCCAGCAGTGAGCCCCGGGACAGGGCCGGGAATTCACCCCTCCACTTT. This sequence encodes CASSEPRDRAGNSPLHF.

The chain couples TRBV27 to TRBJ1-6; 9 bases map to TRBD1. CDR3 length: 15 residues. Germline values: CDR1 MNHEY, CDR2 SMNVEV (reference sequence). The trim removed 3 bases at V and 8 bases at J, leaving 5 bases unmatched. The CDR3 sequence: CASSFGQGIHSPLHF. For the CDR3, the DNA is TGTGCCAGCAGTTTCGGACAGGGGATTCATTCACCCCTCCACTTT.

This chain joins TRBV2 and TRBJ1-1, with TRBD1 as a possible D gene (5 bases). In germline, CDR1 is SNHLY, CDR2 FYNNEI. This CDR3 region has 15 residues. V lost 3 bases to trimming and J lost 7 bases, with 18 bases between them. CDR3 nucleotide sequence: TGTGCCAGCAGTGATCGCGGGGAGTACCAGGGTGAAGCTTTCTTT. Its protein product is CASSDRGEYQGEAFF.

CDR3 protein: CASSSGGLEGEQYF. The CDR3 DNA follows: TGTGCCAGCAGCTCGGGAGGACTAGAGGGCGAGCAGTACTTC. This sequence joins TRBV5-4 and TRBJ2-7, with TRBD2 identical over 7 bases. The germline CDR1 and CDR2 sequences are SGHNT and YYREEE (reference sequence). Unmatched junction bases numbered 9, after V lost 3 bases and J lost 6 bases. The CDR3 extends over 14 amino acids.